The rows below give T cell receptor beta chains drawn from one sample of a study of T cells in Graves' hyperthyroidism and ophthalmopathy. TCRdb used MiXCR to reprocess the multiplex PCR reads, holding one entry per CDR3 protein. This table holds 400,000 to 500,000 distinct CDR3 sequences, around 13% found once. The sample taken for sequencing was blood. These receptors were taken from a woman between 18 and 29 years old with Graves' hyperthyroidism. Both conserved end residues are part of each CDR3. The D gene is left open where the match is weak. Some rows mark clone size as missing; the rest say once, few, many or name a class of expanded clone.

j_call: TRBJ2-7
d_call: NA
v_call: TRBV7-9
clone_size: many
cdr3_aa: CASSSGRAEQYF
cdr3_nt: TGTGCCAGCAGCTCAGGCAGGGCCGAGCAGTACTTC

j_call: TRBJ2-2
d_call: TRBD2
v_call: TRBV11-2
clone_size: NA
cdr3_aa: CASSTLRLAAGELFF
cdr3_nt: TGTGCCAGCAGCACTCTCCGGCTAGCGGCCGGGGAGCTGTTTTTT

j_call: TRBJ2-1
d_call: NA
v_call: TRBV18
clone_size: many
cdr3_aa: CASSAQGYNEQFF
cdr3_nt: TGTGCCAGCTCAGCGCAGGGATACAATGAGCAGTTCTTC

j_call: TRBJ2-1
d_call: TRBD2
v_call: TRBV12-5
clone_size: many
cdr3_aa: CASGLILGGTSGSRPYNEQFF
cdr3_nt: TGTGCTAGTGGTTTGATACTCGGGGGGACTAGCGGGAGTAGGCCCTACAATGAGCAGTTCTTC

j_call: TRBJ2-1
d_call: TRBD1
v_call: TRBV11-2
clone_size: many
cdr3_aa: CASSFMTGGIIRNEQFF
cdr3_nt: TGTGCCAGCAGCTTTATGACAGGGGGCATAATCAGGAATGAGCAGTTCTTC

j_call: TRBJ2-7
d_call: TRBD1
v_call: TRBV27
clone_size: many
cdr3_aa: CASSFRDRGHGEQYF
cdr3_nt: TGTGCCAGCAGTTTTCGGGACAGGGGGCATGGCGAGCAGTACTTC

j_call: TRBJ2-2
d_call: NA
v_call: TRBV20-1
clone_size: NA
cdr3_aa: CSALQGPANTGELFF
cdr3_nt: TGCAGTGCTCTCCAGGGCCCCGCGAACACCGGGGAGCTGTTTTTT

j_call: TRBJ2-1
d_call: TRBD2
v_call: TRBV28
clone_size: many
cdr3_aa: CASSLGLAGREQFF
cdr3_nt: TGTGCCAGCAGTCTTGGACTAGCGGGACGTGAGCAGTTCTTC

j_call: TRBJ2-3
d_call: NA
v_call: TRBV7-3
clone_size: many
cdr3_aa: CASSLDGGADTQYF
cdr3_nt: TGTGCCAGCAGCTTGGACGGGGGCGCAGATACGCAGTATTTT

j_call: TRBJ2-7
d_call: NA
v_call: TRBV28
clone_size: many
cdr3_aa: CASSFSGRAHYEQYF
cdr3_nt: TGTGCCAGCAGTTTTTCCGGCAGGGCTCACTACGAGCAGTACTTC

j_call: TRBJ1-5
d_call: TRBD1
v_call: TRBV12-3/TRBV12-4
clone_size: NA
cdr3_aa: CASSWVGTGGQPQHF
cdr3_nt: TGTGCCAGCAGTTGGGTGGGGACAGGGGGTCAGCCCCAGCATTTT

j_call: TRBJ1-3
d_call: NA
v_call: TRBV2
clone_size: NA
cdr3_aa: CASSPPGARTSSGNTIYF
cdr3_nt: TGTGCCAGCAGTCCTCCGGGGGCACGTACGAGCTCTGGAAACACCATATATTTT

j_call: TRBJ2-3
d_call: TRBD2
v_call: TRBV30
clone_size: many
cdr3_aa: CAWRSTSGNTDTQYF
cdr3_nt: TGTGCCTGGAGATCGACTAGCGGGAACACAGATACGCAGTATTTT

j_call: TRBJ2-7
d_call: NA
v_call: TRBV9
clone_size: few
cdr3_aa: CASSPQSWSSYEQYF
cdr3_nt: TGTGCCAGCAGCCCCCAGTCCTGGAGCTCCTACGAGCAGTACTTC

j_call: TRBJ2-1
d_call: TRBD2
v_call: TRBV12-5
clone_size: many
cdr3_aa: CASGLLAGEQFF
cdr3_nt: TGTGCTAGTGGGTTACTAGCGGGTGAGCAGTTCTTC

j_call: TRBJ1-1
d_call: NA
v_call: TRBV20-1
clone_size: many
cdr3_aa: CSARADTEAFF
cdr3_nt: TGCAGTGCTAGAGCAGATACTGAAGCTTTCTTT

j_call: TRBJ1-2
d_call: NA
v_call: TRBV5-6
clone_size: NA
cdr3_aa: CASSFIFNGIYGYTF
cdr3_nt: TGTGCCAGCAGCTTTATATTTAACGGGATCTATGGCTACACCTTC

j_call: TRBJ2-5
d_call: TRBD2
v_call: TRBV5-1
clone_size: few
cdr3_aa: CASSLGGGLAEETQYF
cdr3_nt: TGCGCCAGCAGCTTGGGCGGGGGACTAGCGGAAGAGACCCAGTACTTC